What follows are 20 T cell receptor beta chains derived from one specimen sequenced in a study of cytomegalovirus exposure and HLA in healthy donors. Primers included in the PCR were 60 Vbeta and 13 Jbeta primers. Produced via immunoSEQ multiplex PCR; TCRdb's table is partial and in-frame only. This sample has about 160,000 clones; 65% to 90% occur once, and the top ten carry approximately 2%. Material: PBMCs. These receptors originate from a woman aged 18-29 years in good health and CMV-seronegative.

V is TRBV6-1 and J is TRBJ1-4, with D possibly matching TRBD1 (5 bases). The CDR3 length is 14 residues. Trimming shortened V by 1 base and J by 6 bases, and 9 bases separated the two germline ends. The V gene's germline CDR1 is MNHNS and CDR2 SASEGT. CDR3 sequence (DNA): TGTGCCAGCAGTGAAGGCGCGGGGGATGAAAAACTGTTTTTT. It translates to CASSEGAGDEKLFF.

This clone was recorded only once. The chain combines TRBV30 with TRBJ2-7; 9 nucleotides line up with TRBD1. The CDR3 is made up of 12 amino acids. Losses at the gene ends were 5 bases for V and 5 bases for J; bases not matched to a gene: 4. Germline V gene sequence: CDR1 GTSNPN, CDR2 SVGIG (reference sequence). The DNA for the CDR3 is TGTGCCTGGGACAGGGGGTGGGACGAGCAGTACTTC. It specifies CAWDRGWDEQYF.

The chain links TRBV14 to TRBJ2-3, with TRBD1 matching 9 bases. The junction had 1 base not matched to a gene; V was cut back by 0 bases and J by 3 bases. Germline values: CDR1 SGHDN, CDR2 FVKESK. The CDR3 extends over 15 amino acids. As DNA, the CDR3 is TGTGCCAGCAGCCAAGATGGGACAGGGACAGATACGCAGTATTTT. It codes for CASSQDGTGTDTQYF. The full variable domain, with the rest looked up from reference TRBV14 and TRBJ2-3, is EAGVTQFPSHSVIEKGQTVTLRCDPISGHDNLYWYRRVMGKEIKFLLHFVKESKQDESGMPNNRFLAERTGGTYSTLKVQPAELEDSGVYFCASSQDGTGTDTQYFGPGTRLTVL.

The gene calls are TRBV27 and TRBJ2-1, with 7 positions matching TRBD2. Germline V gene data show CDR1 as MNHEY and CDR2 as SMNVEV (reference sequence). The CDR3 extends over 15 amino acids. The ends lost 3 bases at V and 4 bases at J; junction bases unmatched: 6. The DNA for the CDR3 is TGTGCCAGCAGTTTTTTTGCTAGCGGTTACAATGAGCAGTTCTTC. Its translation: CASSFFASGYNEQFF.

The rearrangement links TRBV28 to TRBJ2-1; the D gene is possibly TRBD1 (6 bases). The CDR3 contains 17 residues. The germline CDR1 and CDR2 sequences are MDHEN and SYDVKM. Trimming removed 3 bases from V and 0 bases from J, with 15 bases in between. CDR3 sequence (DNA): TGTGCCAGCAGTTTGGCTTATGGCAGGGGCTCCTACAATGAGCAGTTCTTC. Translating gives CASSLAYGRGSYNEQFF.

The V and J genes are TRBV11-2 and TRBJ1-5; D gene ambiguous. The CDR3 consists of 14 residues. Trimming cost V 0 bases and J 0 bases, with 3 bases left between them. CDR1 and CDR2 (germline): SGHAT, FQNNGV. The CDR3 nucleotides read TGTGCCAGCAGCTTAGACTATAGCAATCAGCCCCAGCATTTT. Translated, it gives CASSLDYSNQPQHF.

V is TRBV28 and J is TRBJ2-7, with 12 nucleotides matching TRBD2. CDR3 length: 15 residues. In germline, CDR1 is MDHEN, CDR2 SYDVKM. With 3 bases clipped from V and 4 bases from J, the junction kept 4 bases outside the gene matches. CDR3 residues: CASSFASGRVYEQYF. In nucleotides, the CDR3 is TGTGCCAGCAGTTTTGCTAGCGGGAGGGTTTACGAGCAGTACTTC.

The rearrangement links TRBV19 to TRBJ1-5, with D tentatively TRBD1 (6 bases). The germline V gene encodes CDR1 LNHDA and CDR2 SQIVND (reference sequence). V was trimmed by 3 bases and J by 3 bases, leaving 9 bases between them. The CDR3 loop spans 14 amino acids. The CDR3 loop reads CASSIGQFNQPQHF. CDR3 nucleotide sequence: TGTGCCAGTAGTATCGGACAGTTCAATCAGCCCCAGCATTTT.

The CDR3: CASSLPGLGRRTDTQYF. In DNA, the CDR3 is TGTGCCAGCAGTTTACCCGGACTCGGGCGGCGCACAGATACGCAGTATTTT. The chain has TRBV28 and TRBJ2-3; D is possibly TRBD2 (5 bases). This CDR3 has 17 residues. V dropped 2 bases and J dropped 1 base, with 16 bases sitting between them. The germline V gene has CDR1 MDHEN and CDR2 SYDVKM. Filled out from reference TRBV28 and TRBJ2-3, the complete variable domain reads DVKVTQSSRYLVKRTGEKVFLECVQDMDHENMFWYRQDPGLGLRLIYFSYDVKMKEKGDIPEGYSVSREKKERFSLILESASTNQTSMYLCASSLPGLGRRTDTQYFGPGTRLTVL.

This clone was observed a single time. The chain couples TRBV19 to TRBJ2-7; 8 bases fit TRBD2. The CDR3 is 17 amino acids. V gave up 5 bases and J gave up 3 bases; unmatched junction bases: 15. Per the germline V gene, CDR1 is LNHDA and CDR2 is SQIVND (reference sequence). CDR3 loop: CASSVQSSGSLVYEQYF. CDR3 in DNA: TGTGCCAGTAGTGTCCAGTCCAGCGGGAGTTTGGTCTACGAGCAGTACTTC.

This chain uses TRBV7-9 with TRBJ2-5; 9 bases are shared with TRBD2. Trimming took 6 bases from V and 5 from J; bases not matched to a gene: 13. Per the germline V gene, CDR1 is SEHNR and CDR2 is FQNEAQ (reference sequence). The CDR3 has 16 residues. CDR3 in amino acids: CASSLAGGPEGETQYF. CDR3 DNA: TGTGCCAGCAGTCTGGCGGGGGGGCCGGAGGGGGAGACCCAGTACTTC.

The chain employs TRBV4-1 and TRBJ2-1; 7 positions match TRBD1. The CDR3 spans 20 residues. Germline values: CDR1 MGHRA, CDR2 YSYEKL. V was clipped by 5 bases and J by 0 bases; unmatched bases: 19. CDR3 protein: CASSTPPTGSLSSSYNEQFF. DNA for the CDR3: TGCGCCAGCAGCACCCCCCCGACAGGGTCACTCTCAAGCTCCTACAATGAGCAGTTCTTC.

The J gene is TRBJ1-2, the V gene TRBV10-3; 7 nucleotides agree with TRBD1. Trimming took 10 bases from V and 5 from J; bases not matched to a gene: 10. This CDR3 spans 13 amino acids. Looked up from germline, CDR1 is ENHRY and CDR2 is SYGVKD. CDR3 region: CATDRVEGYGYTF. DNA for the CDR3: TGTGCCACCGACAGGGTTGAGGGATATGGCTACACCTTC.

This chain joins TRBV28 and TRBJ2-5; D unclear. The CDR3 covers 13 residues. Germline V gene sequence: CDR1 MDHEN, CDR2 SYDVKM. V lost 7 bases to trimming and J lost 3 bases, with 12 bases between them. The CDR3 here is CASTHPNKETQYF. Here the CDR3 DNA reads TGTGCCAGCACCCACCCGAACAAAGAGACCCAGTACTTC.

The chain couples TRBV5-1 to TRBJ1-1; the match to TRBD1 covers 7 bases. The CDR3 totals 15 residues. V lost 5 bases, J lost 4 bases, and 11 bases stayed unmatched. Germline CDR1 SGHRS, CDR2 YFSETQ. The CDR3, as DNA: TGCGCCAGCAGAGTCCGACAGGGTATAGGCACTGAAGCTTTCTTT. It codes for CASRVRQGIGTEAFF.

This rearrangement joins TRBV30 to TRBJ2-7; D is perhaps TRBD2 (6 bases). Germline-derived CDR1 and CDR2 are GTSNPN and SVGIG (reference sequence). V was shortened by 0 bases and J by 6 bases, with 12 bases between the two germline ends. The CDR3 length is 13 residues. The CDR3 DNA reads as TGTGCCTGGAGTGTCCTGGTTAGCGGCGAGCAGTACTTC. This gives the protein CAWSVLVSGEQYF.

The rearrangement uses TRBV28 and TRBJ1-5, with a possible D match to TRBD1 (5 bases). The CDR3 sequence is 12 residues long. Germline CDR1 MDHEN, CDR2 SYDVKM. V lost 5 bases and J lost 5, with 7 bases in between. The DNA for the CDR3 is TGTGCCAGCAGTACGGGGGATCAGCCCCAGCATTTT. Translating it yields CASSTGDQPQHF.

CDR3 bases: TGTGCCAGCAGCCAAGAGGGCCGCGGGGGGCGCCGGGGGACCCAGTACTTC. The encoded protein is CASSQEGRGGRRGTQYF. The chain links TRBV4-2 to TRBJ2-5, with 8 positions matching TRBD2. Germline V lookup: CDR1 LGHNA, CDR2 YNFKEQ. Trimming removed 0 bases from V and 7 bases from J; junction bases left unmatched: 13. The length of the CDR3 is 17 residues.

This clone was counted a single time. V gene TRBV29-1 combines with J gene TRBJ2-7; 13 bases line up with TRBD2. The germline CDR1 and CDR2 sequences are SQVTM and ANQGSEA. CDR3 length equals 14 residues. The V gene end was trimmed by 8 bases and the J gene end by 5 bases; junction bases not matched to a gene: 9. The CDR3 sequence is CSSTSGRALDEQYF. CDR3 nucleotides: TGCAGCTCTACTAGCGGGAGGGCCCTGGACGAGCAGTACTTC.

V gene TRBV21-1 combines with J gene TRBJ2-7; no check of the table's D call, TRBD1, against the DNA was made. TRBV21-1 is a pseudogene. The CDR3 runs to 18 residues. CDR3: CASSKEEEGQGIPYEQYF. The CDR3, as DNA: TGTGCCAGCAGCAAAGAGGAGGAGGGACAGGGTATCCCCTACGAGCAGTACTTC.